This T cell receptor beta chain was captured by sequencing in a study of radiotherapy plus CTLA-4 blockade in lung cancer. Across the whole study: Objective responses were seen in 15% to 20% of patients, disease control in approximately 29%. General study points: Following radiotherapy plus ipilimumab, tumor-derived TCR clones expanded in the blood. How blood T cell clones changed early, along with interferon-beta, reportedly forecast response best.

The V gene's germline CDR1 is MNHEY and CDR2 SVGAGI. V gave up 5 bases and J gave up 6 bases; unmatched junction bases: 7. This CDR3 comprises 13 residues. Points on this clone: As yet, its antigen is unknown.

Sequencing was performed with immunoSEQ multiplex PCR; in TCRdb, only in-frame clones are kept and a portion is missing. The data contain about 45,000 clones, roughly 60% of them singletons. Focal radiation was given together with CTLA-4 blockade (ipilimumab) to patients with chemo-refractory metastatic non-small-cell lung cancer. The origin of this receptor is a human donor with non-small cell lung cancer who had a partial response to radiotherapy plus ipilimumab. The V and J genes are TRBV6-5 and TRBJ2-7; 7 nucleotides align to TRBD2. The material was peripheral blood, obtained from a patient treated with radiotherapy plus ipilimumab. The chain's CDR3 is CASSPSGGPEQYF. As DNA, the CDR3 is TGTGCCAGCAGTCCCTCGGGGGGACCCGAGCAGTACTTC.